This T cell receptor (beta chain) was documented in a study of blood T cell repertoires in COVID-19. Study information: Whether acute or convalescent, the COVID-19 samples came from the United States, Italy and Spain. In each case, the material was cDNA or gDNA derived from T cells, B-cell-depleted T cells, or PBMCs.

Authors' methods: Cell counts per sample came from amplifying reference gene primers. Profiled with immunoSEQ multiplex PCR; TCRdb holds only in-frame clones, not every one. V, J and clone size were drawn from that table, and D and trimming were deduced from the DNA. The sample consists of 200,000 to 250,000 clones, less than 85% of them appearing once. This CDR3 has 22 residues. V was pared by 4 bases and J by 2 bases, with 25 bases of the junction left unmatched. Germline CDR1 reads LGHNA; CDR2 reads YNFKEQ. The sequenced sample was peripheral blood. This receptor was taken from a woman in her 70s with acute or convalescent COVID-19. This chain joins TRBV4-2 and TRBJ2-5; 10 nucleotides agree with TRBD2. The CDR3 region is CASSLRGGAGASGRLGQETQYF. The CDR3 DNA reads as TGTGCCAGCAGCCTACGGGGCGGAGCCGGAGCTAGCGGGAGATTAGGACAAGAGACCCAGTACTTC.